One and the same sample provided the 19 T cell receptor beta chains below, sequenced in a study of blood T cell repertoires in COVID-19. This table comes from immunoSEQ multiplex PCR, and its TCRdb copy is limited to in-frame clones, with some not included. Of about 260,000 clones in the sample, less than 90% are singletons; the top ten hold roughly 4%. The sample consisted of peripheral blood. The receptors were gathered from a man aged 55 to 69 who had recovered from COVID-19.

This chain joins TRBV4-1 and TRBJ2-5, with TRBD2 identical over 7 bases. The germline V gene has CDR1 MGHRA and CDR2 YSYEKL. V dropped 0 bases and J dropped 3; count of bases not matched to a gene: 4. This CDR3 has 15 amino acids. Here the CDR3 DNA reads TGCGCCAGCAGCCAAGATTGGGCGGGGGAAGAGACCCAGTACTTC. Residues: CASSQDWAGEETQYF.

The J gene is TRBJ1-1, the V gene TRBV6-4, with D unclear. CDR1 and CDR2 from the germline V gene are MRHNA and SNTAGT. CDR3 length equals 15 residues. V was cut by 0 bases and J by 6 bases, with 14 bases left in between. CDR3 protein: CASSDSPGLLSEAFF. The CDR3 nucleotides read TGTGCCAGCAGTGACTCCCCGGGTCTTTTGTCTGAAGCTTTCTTT.

V usage is TRBV4-2 and J usage is TRBJ2-7; TRBD1 might be the D (6 bases). Germline-derived CDR1 and CDR2 are LGHNA and YNFKEQ. The CDR3 contains 16 residues. Trimming removed 1 base at V and 2 bases at J, with 15 bases between. CDR3 residues: CASSQAQGQRAYEQYF. The CDR3 DNA is TGTGCCAGCAGCCAAGCCCAGGGGCAGCGAGCCTACGAGCAGTACTTC.

The rearrangement links TRBV7-8 to TRBJ2-7; TRBD1 matches at 8 bases. The CDR3 runs 16 residues. V lost 2 bases, J lost 0 bases, and 6 bases stayed unmatched. Germline CDR1 is SGHVS and CDR2 is FQNEAQ. As DNA, the CDR3 is TGTGCCAGCAGCTTATCAGGGGGCTTGAGCTCCTACGAGCAGTACTTC. Amino acid sequence: CASSLSGGLSSYEQYF.

The chain links TRBV18 to TRBJ2-7; the match to TRBD2 covers 10 bases. Trimming removed 0 bases from V and 3 bases from J; junction bases left unmatched: 5. This CDR3 comprises 16 residues. Germline CDR1 reads KGHSH; CDR2 reads LQKENI. The CDR3 bases are TGTGCCAGCTCACCACCTGCGGCTAGCGGGGGCTACGAGCAGTACTTC. It codes for CASSPPAASGGYEQYF. Full variable domain (outside the CDR3, taken from reference TRBV18 and TRBJ2-7): NAGVMQNPRHLVRRRGQEARLRCSPMKGHSHVYWYRQLPEEGLKFMVYLQKENIIDESGMPKERFSAEFPKEGPSILRIQQVVRGDSAAYFCASSPPAASGGYEQYFGPGTRLTVT.

The chain uses TRBV29-1 and TRBJ2-3; 9 bases agree with TRBD1. Trimming took 7 bases from V and 5 from J; bases not matched to a gene: 13. This CDR3 has 15 amino acids. Germline CDR1 reads SQVTM; CDR2 reads ANQGSEA. CDR3 coding DNA: TGCAGCGGTGCGCCTACAGGGGGCCTGGGAGATACGCAGTATTTT. Protein: CSGAPTGGLGDTQYF.

This clone was counted only a few times. The V and J genes are TRBV4-1 and TRBJ2-7; 7 bases match TRBD1. This CDR3 has 15 amino acids. Germline trimming cut 3 bases from V and 1 base from J; bases unmatched to any gene: 6. Germline CDR1 MGHRA, CDR2 YSYEKL. CDR3 protein: CASSHPGQSSYEQYF. CDR3 sequence (DNA): TGCGCCAGCAGCCACCCGGGACAGTCGTCCTACGAGCAGTACTTC.

V and J are TRBV19 and TRBJ2-7; 8 bases are a match to TRBD1. The CDR3 extends over 14 amino acids. Germline trimming cut 3 bases from V and 5 bases from J; bases unmatched to any gene: 6. Germline CDR1 reads LNHDA; CDR2 reads SQIVND (reference sequence). In DNA, the CDR3 is TGTGCCAGTAGTATGTCCAGGGGGCTCAACGAGCAGTACTTC. It translates to CASSMSRGLNEQYF.

V gene TRBV7-9 combines with J gene TRBJ2-5; maybe TRBD2 (6 bases). V was cut by 5 bases and J by 0 bases, with 25 bases left in between. The CDR3 runs to 19 residues. The germline V gene encodes CDR1 SEHNR and CDR2 FQNEAQ (reference sequence). CDR3 loop: CASSPRGTRGGVYQETQYF. CDR3 in DNA: TGTGCCAGCAGCCCTCGCGGGACCCGAGGAGGGGTGTACCAAGAGACCCAGTACTTC.

The rearrangement joins TRBV19 to TRBJ2-3, with D tentatively TRBD2 (5 bases). In germline, CDR1 is LNHDA, CDR2 SQIVND (reference sequence). The CDR3 has 14 amino acids. V lost 8 bases, J lost 0 bases, and 12 bases lay in between. As DNA, the CDR3 is TGTGCCAGTCGCTGGCGGGTGAGCACAGATACGCAGTATTTT. The encoded protein is CASRWRVSTDTQYF.

The chain recombines TRBV11-2 with TRBJ1-1, with 11 bases lining up with TRBD1. Germline CDR1 is SGHAT and CDR2 is FQNNGV. This CDR3 is 17 amino acids long. Trimming cost V 2 bases and J 5 bases; bases outside gene matches: 10. In DNA, the CDR3 is TGTGCCAGCAGCTTAAGCGGGACAGGGGGATTTGGGACTGAAGCTTTCTTT. Its protein product is CASSLSGTGGFGTEAFF.

The rearrangement joins TRBV5-1 to TRBJ1-3; D possibly corresponds to TRBD1 (5 bases). Germline-derived CDR1 and CDR2 are SGHRS and YFSETQ. CDR3 length: 17 amino acids. The ends were cut back, 3 bases at V and 0 bases at J, with 16 bases in the middle. This chain's CDR3 is CASSWDSPGASGNTIYF. CDR3 sequence (DNA): TGCGCCAGCAGCTGGGACTCCCCGGGAGCCTCTGGAAACACCATATATTTT.

V and J are TRBV3-1 (or the pseudogene TRBV3-2) and TRBJ1-1; 8 nucleotides align to TRBD1. V trimming: 8 bases; J trimming: 5 bases; junction bases outside the gene matches: 10. The CDR3 covers 14 residues. From germline, CDR1 is LGHDT and CDR2 YNNKEL (reference sequence). This chain's CDR3 is CASRGRQGATEAFF. DNA of the CDR3: TGTGCCAGCCGGGGGAGGCAGGGGGCTACTGAAGCTTTCTTT.

This clone was recorded once. The chain links TRBV27 to TRBJ1-2; D is perhaps TRBD1 (6 bases). From germline, CDR1 is MNHEY and CDR2 SMNVEV (reference sequence). V was pared by 3 bases and J by 7 bases, with 12 bases between. The CDR3 is 13 residues long. CDR3 sequence (DNA): TGTGCCAGCAGTTTCTCAGGGGTTGGTGGCTACACCTTC. This gives the protein CASSFSGVGGYTF.

V and J are TRBV3-1 (or the pseudogene TRBV3-2) and TRBJ2-2; 11 bases line up with TRBD2. CDR1 is LGHDT, CDR2 YNNKEL, per germline (reference sequence). Trimming removed 4 bases from V and 1 base from J; junction bases left unmatched: 5. The CDR3 contains 17 residues. The CDR3 bases are TGTGCCAGCAGCCTAACTCTAGCGGGGGGGAACACCGGGGAGCTGTTTTTT. It translates to CASSLTLAGGNTGELFF.

This clone was detected only a few times. This chain links TRBV10-2 with TRBJ1-2; D gene ambiguous. Deletions cut 6 bases from V and 7 bases from J, with 9 bases between. The germline CDR1 and CDR2 sequences are WSHSY and SAAADI. The CDR3 covers 11 residues. CDR3 DNA sequence: TGCGCCAGCAGGGGCGGGAGTGGCTACACCTTC. Translation gives CASRGGSGYTF.

The V call is TRBV14, the J call TRBJ2-5; the D gene is possibly TRBD1 (6 bases). The germline V gene encodes CDR1 SGHDN and CDR2 FVKESK. The CDR3 is made up of 15 amino acids. The germline V and J ends were trimmed by 4 bases and 7 bases, with 19 bases remaining between them. The CDR3 nucleotides are TGTGCCAGCAGCCCGGTCCAGGGGCCGGGGTCGACCCAGTACTTC. Protein sequence: CASSPVQGPGSTQYF. The full variable domain, completed using reference TRBV14 and TRBJ2-5, is EAGVTQFPSHSVIEKGQTVTLRCDPISGHDNLYWYRRVMGKEIKFLLHFVKESKQDESGMPNNRFLAERTGGTYSTLKVQPAELEDSGVYFCASSPVQGPGSTQYFGPGTRLLVL.

The chain combines TRBV24-1 with TRBJ1-5; D might be TRBD1 (5 bases). The CDR3 covers 13 residues. V shed 5 bases and J shed 8 bases, with 12 bases lying between them. CDR1 and CDR2 from the germline V gene are KGHDR and SFDVKD. The CDR3 sequence is CATSGGSSEPQHF. CDR3 bases: TGTGCCACCAGTGGGGGCTCATCCGAGCCCCAGCATTTT.

This chain uses TRBV6-2 or TRBV6-3 with TRBJ2-5; 9 bases agree with TRBD1. Germline CDR1 reads MNHEY; CDR2 reads SVGEGT. This CDR3 spans 15 amino acids. Losses at the gene ends were 6 bases for V and 1 base for J; bases not matched to a gene: 6. CDR3 nucleotides: TGTGCCAGCAGCGGACAGGGGCGCCTCCAAGAGACCCAGTACTTC. Residues: CASSGQGRLQETQYF.